The T cell receptor (beta chain) described here comes from a study of radiation and T cells in renal cell carcinoma. The wider study: Nephrectomy followed 15 Gy stereotactic body radiation by 4 weeks.

The germline CDR1 and CDR2 sequences are SGDLS and YYNGEE. The CDR3 has 16 residues. The V end lost 2 bases, the J end lost 3 bases, and 18 bases lay between the germline ends. Described time point: baseline pretreatment blood. As to treatment: 15 Gy SBRT to primary tumor, nephrectomy 4 weeks later. Clear cell pathology was present in this patient's renal cell carcinoma. Measured with immunoSEQ multiplex PCR; TCRdb has only the in-frame clones, and not every one. The sample includes roughly 120,000 clones, 80% to 85% of them seen just once. The input for sequencing was blood, taken from a patient whose treatment included radiotherapy and nephrectomy. The chain carries TRBV9 and TRBJ2-7; D may match TRBD1 or TRBD2 (6 bases each). The sequence derives from an older woman with renal cell carcinoma. The CDR3 loop is CASSVLPGDTNYEQYF. The CDR3 coding sequence is TGTGCCAGCAGCGTGCTACCGGGGGACACTAACTACGAGCAGTACTTC.